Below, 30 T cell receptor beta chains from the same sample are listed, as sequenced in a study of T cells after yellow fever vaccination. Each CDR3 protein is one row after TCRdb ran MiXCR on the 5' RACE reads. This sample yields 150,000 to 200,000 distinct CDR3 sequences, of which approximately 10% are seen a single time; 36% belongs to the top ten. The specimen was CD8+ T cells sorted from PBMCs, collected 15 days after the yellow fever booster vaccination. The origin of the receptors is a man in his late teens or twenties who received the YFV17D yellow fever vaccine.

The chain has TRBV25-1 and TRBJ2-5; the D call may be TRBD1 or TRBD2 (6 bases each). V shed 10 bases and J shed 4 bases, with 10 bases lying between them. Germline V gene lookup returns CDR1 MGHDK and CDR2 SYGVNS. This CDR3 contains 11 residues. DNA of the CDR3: TGTGCCACGGGGGCCGGAGAGACCCAGTACTTC. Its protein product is CATGAGETQYF.

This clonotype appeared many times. CDR3 DNA sequence: TGCAGCGTTGAAGGTTTCCGGGACACAGATACGCAGTATTTT. Translated, it gives CSVEGFRDTDTQYF. V gene TRBV29-1 combines with J gene TRBJ2-3; a weak D match, TRBD2 (5 bases). The CDR3 is 14 residues long. Looked up from germline, CDR1 is SQVTM and CDR2 is ANQGSEA. V was pared by 1 base and J by 2 bases, with 10 bases between.

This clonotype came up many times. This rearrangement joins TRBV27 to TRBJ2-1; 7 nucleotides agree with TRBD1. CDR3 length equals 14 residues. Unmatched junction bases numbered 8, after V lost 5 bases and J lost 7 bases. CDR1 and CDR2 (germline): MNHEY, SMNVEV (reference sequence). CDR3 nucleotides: TGTGCCAGCAGTCCCCTGGACAGGCAGAATGAGCAGTTCTTC. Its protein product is CASSPLDRQNEQFF.

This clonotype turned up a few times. The CDR3 sequence is CASSKSTAGTDTQYF. CDR3 nucleotide sequence: TGTGCCAGCAGTAAATCGACAGCCGGCACAGATACGCAGTATTTT. The V and J genes are TRBV6-1 and TRBJ2-3; possibly TRBD1 for D (5 bases). CDR1 MNHNS and CDR2 SASEGT come from the germline V gene. Trimming left V 5 bases short and J 1 base short, with 13 bases between. This CDR3 contains 15 residues.

Written as DNA, the CDR3 is TGTGCCAGCAGTTACTCTGAAGGGAGGGGCACTGAAGCTTTCTTT. It translates to CASSYSEGRGTEAFF. This chain connects TRBV6-5 to TRBJ1-1; tentatively, D is TRBD1 (5 bases). CDR1 is MNHEY, CDR2 SVGAGI, per germline. Trimming stripped 0 bases from V and 4 bases from J, with 12 bases between. This CDR3 is built from 15 residues.

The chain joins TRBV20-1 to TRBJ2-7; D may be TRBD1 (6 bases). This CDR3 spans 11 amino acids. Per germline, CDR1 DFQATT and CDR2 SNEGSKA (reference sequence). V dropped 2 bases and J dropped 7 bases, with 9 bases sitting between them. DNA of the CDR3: TGCAGTGCTAGACAGGGGCGGGAGCAGTACGTC. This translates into CSARQGREQYV.

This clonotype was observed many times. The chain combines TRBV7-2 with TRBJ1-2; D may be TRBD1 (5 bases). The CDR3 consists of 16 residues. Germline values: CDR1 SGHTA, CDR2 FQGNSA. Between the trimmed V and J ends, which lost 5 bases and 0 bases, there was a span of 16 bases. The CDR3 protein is CASSPPWGSTNYGYTF. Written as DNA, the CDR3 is TGTGCCAGCAGCCCCCCTTGGGGCTCGACTAACTATGGCTACACCTTC. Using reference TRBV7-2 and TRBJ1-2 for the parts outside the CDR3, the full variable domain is GAGVSQSPSNKVTEKGKDVELRCDPISGHTALYWYRQSLGQGLEFLIYFQGNSAPDKSGLPSDRFSAERTGGSVSTLTIQRTQQEDSAVYLCASSPPWGSTNYGYTFGSGTRLTVV.

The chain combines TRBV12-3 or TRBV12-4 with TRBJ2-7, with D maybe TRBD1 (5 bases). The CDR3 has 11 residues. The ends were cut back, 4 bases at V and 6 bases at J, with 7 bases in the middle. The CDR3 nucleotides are TGTGCCAGCAGTTCTGGGGCCGAGCAGTACTTC. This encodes CASSSGAEQYF.

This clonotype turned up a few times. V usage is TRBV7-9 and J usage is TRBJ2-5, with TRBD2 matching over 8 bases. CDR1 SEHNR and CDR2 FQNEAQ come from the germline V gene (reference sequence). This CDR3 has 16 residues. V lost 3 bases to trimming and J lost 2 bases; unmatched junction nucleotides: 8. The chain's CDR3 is CASSFIRAGGQETQYF. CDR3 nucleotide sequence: TGTGCCAGCAGCTTCATTCGGGCGGGGGGACAAGAGACCCAGTACTTC.

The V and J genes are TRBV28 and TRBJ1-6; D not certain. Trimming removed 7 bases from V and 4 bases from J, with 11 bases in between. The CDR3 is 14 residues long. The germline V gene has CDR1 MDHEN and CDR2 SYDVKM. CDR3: CASNPRRYNSPLHF. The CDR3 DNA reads TGTGCCAGCAACCCTCGTCGGTATAATTCACCCCTCCACTTT. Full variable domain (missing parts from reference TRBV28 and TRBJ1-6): DVKVTQSSRYLVKRTGEKVFLECVQDMDHENMFWYRQDPGLGLRLIYFSYDVKMKEKGDIPEGYSVSREKKERFSLILESASTNQTSMYLCASNPRRYNSPLHFGNGTRLTVT.

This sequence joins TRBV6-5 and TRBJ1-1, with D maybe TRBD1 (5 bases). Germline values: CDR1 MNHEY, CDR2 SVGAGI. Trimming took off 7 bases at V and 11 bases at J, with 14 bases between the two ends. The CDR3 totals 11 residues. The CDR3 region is CASTRAGLAFF. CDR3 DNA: TGTGCCAGCACTCGAGCAGGGTTGGCTTTCTTT.

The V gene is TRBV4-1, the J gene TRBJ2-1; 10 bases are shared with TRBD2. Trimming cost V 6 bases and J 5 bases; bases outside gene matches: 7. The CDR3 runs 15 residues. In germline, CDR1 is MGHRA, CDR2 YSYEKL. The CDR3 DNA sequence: TGCGCCAGCAGTTCACAGACTAGCGGGCACAATGAGCAGTTCTTC. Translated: CASSSQTSGHNEQFF.

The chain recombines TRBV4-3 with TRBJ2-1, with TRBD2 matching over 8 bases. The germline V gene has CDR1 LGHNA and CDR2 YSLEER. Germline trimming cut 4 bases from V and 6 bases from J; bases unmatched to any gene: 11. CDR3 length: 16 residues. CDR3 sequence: CASSPLSGGAGNEQFF. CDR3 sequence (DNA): TGCGCCAGCAGCCCTCTTTCGGGGGGGGCCGGCAATGAGCAGTTCTTC.

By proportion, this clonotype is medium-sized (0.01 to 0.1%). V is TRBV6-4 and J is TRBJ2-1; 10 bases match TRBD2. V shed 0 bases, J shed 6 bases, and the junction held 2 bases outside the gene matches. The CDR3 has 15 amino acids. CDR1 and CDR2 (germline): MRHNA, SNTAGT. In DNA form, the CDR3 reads TGTGCCAGCAGTGACTCAGCGGGGGGGCCCAATGAGCAGTTCTTC. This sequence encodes CASSDSAGGPNEQFF.

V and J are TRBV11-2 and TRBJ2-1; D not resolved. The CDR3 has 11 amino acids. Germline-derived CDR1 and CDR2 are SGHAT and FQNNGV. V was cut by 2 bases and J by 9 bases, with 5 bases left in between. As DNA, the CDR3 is TGTGCCAGCAGCTTATCGGGTGAGCAGTTCTTC. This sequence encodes CASSLSGEQFF.

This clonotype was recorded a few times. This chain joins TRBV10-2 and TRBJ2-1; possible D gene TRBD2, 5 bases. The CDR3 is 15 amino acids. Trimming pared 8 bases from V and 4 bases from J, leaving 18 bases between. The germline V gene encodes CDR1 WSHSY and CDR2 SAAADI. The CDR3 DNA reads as TGCGCCAGCCGCGGCGGACTGGAGAGTTACAATGAGCAGTTCTTC. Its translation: CASRGGLESYNEQFF.

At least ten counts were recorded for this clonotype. CDR3 nucleotides: TGTGCCAGCAGTTTAGGATACACAGATACGCAGTATTTT. Translation: CASSLGYTDTQYF. This chain uses TRBV28 with TRBJ2-3; no reliable D call. Germline CDR1 is MDHEN and CDR2 is SYDVKM. The CDR3 spans 13 residues. V shed 2 bases and J shed 2 bases, with 5 bases lying between them.

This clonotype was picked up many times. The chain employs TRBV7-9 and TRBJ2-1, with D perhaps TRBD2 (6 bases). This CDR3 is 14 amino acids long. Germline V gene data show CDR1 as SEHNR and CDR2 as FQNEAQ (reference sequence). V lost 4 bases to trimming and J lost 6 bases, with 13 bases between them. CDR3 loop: CASSSPGDPNEQFF. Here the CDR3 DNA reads TGTGCCAGCAGCTCCCCGGGGGATCCCAATGAGCAGTTCTTC.

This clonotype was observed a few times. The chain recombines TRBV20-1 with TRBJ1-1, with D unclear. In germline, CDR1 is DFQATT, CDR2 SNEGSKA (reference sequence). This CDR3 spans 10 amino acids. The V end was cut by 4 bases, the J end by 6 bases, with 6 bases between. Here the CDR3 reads CSATGAEAFF. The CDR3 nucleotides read TGCAGTGCTACGGGAGCTGAAGCTTTCTTT.

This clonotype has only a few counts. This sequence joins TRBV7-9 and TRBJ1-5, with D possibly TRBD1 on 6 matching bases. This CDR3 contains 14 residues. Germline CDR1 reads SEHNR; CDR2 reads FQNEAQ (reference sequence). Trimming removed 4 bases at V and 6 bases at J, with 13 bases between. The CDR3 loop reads CASSSGTRGQPQHF. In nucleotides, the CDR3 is TGTGCCAGCAGCTCCGGGACAAGAGGTCAGCCCCAGCATTTT.

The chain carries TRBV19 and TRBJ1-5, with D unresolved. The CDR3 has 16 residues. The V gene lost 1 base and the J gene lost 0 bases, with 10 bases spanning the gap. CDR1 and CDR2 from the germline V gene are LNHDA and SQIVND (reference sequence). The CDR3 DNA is TGTGCCAGTAGTATAGGGCCGCGAAATAGCAATCAGCCCCAGCATTTT. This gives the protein CASSIGPRNSNQPQHF. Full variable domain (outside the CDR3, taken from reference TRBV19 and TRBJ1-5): DGGITQSPKYLFRKEGQNVTLSCEQNLNHDAMYWYRQDPGQGLRLIYYSQIVNDFQKGDIAEGYSVSREKKESFPLTVTSAQKNPTAFYLCASSIGPRNSNQPQHFGDGTRLSIL.

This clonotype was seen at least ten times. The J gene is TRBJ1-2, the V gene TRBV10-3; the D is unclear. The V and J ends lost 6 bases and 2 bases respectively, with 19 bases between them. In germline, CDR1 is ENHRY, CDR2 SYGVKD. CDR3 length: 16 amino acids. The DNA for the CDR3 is TGTGCCATCAGCGATCCACCGGAGCTCTTGAACTATGGCTACACCTTC. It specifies CAISDPPELLNYGYTF.

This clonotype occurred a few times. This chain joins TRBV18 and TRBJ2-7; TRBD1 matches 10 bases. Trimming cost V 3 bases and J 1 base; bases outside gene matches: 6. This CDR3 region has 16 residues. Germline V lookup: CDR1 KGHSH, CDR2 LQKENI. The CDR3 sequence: CASSPRPGQGSYEQYF. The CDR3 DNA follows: TGTGCCAGCTCACCGAGGCCGGGACAGGGGTCCTACGAGCAGTACTTC.

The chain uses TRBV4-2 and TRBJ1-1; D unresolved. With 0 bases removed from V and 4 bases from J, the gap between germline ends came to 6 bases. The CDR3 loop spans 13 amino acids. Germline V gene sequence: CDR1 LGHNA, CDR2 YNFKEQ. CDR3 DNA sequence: TGTGCCAGCAGCCAAGACAGTCCCACTGAAGCTTTCTTT. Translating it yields CASSQDSPTEAFF.

DNA of the CDR3: TGCGCCAGCAGCTGGGCAGTCGGCACAGATACGCAGTATTTT. As protein: CASSWAVGTDTQYF. This rearrangement joins TRBV5-1 to TRBJ2-3; D not certain. Trimming cost V 3 bases and J 1 base, with 9 bases left between them. The CDR3 runs to 14 residues. Per the germline V gene, CDR1 is SGHRS and CDR2 is YFSETQ.

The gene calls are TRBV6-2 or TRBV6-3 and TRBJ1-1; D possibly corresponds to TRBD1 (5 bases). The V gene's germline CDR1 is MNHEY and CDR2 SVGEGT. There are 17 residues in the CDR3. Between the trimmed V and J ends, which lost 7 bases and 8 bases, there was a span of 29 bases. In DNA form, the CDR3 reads TGTGCCAGCACCACCCGAGCTTTGACAGCCGGAACAAAGGAAGCTTTCTTT. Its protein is CASTTRALTAGTKEAFF.

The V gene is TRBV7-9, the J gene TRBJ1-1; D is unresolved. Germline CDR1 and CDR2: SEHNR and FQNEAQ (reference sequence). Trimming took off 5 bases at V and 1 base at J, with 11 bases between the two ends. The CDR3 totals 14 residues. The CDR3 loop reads CASSLPMGNTEAFF. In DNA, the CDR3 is TGTGCCAGCAGCCTCCCTATGGGGAACACTGAAGCTTTCTTT.

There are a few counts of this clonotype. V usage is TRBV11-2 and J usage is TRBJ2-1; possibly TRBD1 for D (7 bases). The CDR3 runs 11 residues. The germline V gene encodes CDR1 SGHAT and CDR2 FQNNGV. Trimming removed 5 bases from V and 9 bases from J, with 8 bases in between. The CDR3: CASSQGGEQFF. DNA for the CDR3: TGTGCCAGCAGCCAGGGGGGTGAGCAGTTCTTC.

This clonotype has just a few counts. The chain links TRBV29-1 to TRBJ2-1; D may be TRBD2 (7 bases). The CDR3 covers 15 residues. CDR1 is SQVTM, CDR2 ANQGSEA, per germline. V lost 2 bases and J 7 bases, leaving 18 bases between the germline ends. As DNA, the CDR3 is TGCAGCGTTGAACTTTGGGACATGGGAGGGAATGAGCAGTTCTTC. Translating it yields CSVELWDMGGNEQFF.

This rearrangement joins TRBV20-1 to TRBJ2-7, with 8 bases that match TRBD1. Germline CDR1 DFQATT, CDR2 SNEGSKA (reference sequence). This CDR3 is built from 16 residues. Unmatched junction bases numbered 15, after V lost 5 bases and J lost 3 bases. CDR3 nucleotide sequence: TGCAGTGCTCGTAGCGAGCTGACAGGGGCTATCTACGAGCAGTACTTC. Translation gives CSARSELTGAIYEQYF.